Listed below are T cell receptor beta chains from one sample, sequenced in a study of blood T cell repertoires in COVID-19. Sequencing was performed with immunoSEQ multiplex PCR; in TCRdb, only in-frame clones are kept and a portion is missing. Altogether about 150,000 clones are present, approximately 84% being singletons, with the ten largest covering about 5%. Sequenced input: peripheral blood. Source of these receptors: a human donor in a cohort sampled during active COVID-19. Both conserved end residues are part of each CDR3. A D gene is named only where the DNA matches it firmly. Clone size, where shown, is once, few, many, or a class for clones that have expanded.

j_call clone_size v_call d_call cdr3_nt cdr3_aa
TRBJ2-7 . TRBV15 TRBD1 TGTGCCACCAGCAGGTCGGGACAGGGGACCTACGAGCAGTACTTC CATSRSGQGTYEQYF
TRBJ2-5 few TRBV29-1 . TGCAGCGTTGAACACGGGAGAGGGGAGACCCAGTACTTC CSVEHGRGETQYF
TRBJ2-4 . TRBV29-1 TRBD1 TGCAGCGCCACGGAGGGGGGGACAGGGACCATTCAGTACTTC CSATEGGTGTIQYF
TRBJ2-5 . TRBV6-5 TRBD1 TGTGCCAGCAGCGTGGGACAGGGTACAGAGACCCAGTACTTC CASSVGQGTETQYF
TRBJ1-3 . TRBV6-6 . TGTGCCAGCAGGCCCACAGGGTTTTTTGGAAACACCATATATTTT CASRPTGFFGNTIYF
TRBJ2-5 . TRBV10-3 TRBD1 TGTGCCATCAGCCTGACAGGGGGACAAGAGACCCAGTACTTC CAISLTGGQETQYF
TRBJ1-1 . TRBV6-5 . TGTGCCAGCAGCCTAGATTCCGAAGCTTTCTTT CASSLDSEAFF
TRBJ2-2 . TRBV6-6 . TGTGCCACCAGCGGACACCCGAACACCGGGGAGCTGTTTTTT CATSGHPNTGELFF
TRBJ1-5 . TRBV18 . TGTGCCAGCTCACCGGGGGCAGGGGCCATCAATCAGCCCCAGCATTTT CASSPGAGAINQPQHF
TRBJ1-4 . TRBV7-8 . TGTGCCAGCAGCTTAGGGGGCGGGGATGAAAAACTGTTTTTT CASSLGGGDEKLFF
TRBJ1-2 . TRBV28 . TGTGCCAGCAGTAGGGGCGCCTATGGCTACACCTTC CASSRGAYGYTF
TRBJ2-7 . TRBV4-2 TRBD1 TGTGCCAGCAGCCGGGACAGTTCTTCCGAGCAGTACTTC CASSRDSSSEQYF
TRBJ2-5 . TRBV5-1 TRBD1 TGCGCCAGCAGCCAAGCTGGAGGACAGGGAGTCGAAGAGACCCAGTACTTC CASSQAGGQGVEETQYF
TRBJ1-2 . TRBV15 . TGTGCCACCAGCAGAGATCTCTCTGCGACAGGCTATGGCTACACCTTC CATSRDLSATGYGYTF
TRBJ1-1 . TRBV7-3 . TGTGCCAGCAGCCGGACAGTGAACACTGAAGCTTTCTTT CASSRTVNTEAFF
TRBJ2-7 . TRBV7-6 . TGTGCCAGCAGCCGCGACAGATCCCAATCCTACGAGCAGTACTTC CASSRDRSQSYEQYF
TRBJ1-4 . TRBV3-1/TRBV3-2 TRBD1 TGTGCCAGCAGTCGCTCCCGGACAGGAGGTGAAAAACTGTTTTTT CASSRSRTGGEKLFF
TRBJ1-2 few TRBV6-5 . TGTGCCAGCAGTTACAGTTTCGGGATCGATGGCTACACCTTC CASSYSFGIDGYTF
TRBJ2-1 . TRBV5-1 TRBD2 TGCGCCAGCAGCTTGGAGCCCGGACTAGCGGGAACGAATGAGCAGTTCTTC CASSLEPGLAGTNEQFF
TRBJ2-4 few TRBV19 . TGTGCCAGTAGTACAGGACAAAGTCTAGCCAAAAACATTCAGTACTTC CASSTGQSLAKNIQYF
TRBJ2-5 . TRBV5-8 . TGTGCCAGCAGCTCCCCCCCCGGGCAAGAGACCCAGTACTTC CASSSPPGQETQYF
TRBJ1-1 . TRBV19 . TGTGCCAGCATGCGGGACTGGCCCAGATCTGAAGCTTTCTTT CASMRDWPRSEAFF
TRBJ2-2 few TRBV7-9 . TGTGCCAGCACAAGGTCGGGCGGGGAGCTGTTTTTT CASTRSGGELFF
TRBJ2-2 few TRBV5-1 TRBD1 TGCGCCAGCAGCCCCCGGGGGGACAGGGGGAACACCGGGGAGCTGTTTTTT CASSPRGDRGNTGELFF
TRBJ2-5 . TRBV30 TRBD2 TGTGCCTGGAGTGAGGCTAGCGGGGAAGAGACCCAGTACTTC CAWSEASGEETQYF
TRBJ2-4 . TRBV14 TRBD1 TGTGCCAGCAGCCCTACCCCGGGACAGCTAAACATTCAGTACTTC CASSPTPGQLNIQYF
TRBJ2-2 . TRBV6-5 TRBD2 TGTGCCAGCAGGAGACGGGGGGGGTCTGGCGGGGAGCTGTTTTTT CASRRRGGSGGELFF
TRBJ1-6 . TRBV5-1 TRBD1 TGCGCCAGCAGCTTAGAGGGGGCAAATTCACCCCTCCACTTT CASSLEGANSPLHF
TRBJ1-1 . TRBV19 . TGTGCCAGTAGTACCCTGGAGGGGCTCCGGACTGAAGCTTTCTTT CASSTLEGLRTEAFF
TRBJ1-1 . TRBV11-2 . TGTGCCAGCAGCTTAATGAGGGTAGACGACCCTAGTCCTGAAGCTTTCTTT CASSLMRVDDPSPEAFF
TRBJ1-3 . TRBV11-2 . TGTGCCAGCAGCTCGGTCCGCGGACACTCTGGAAACACCATATATTTT CASSSVRGHSGNTIYF
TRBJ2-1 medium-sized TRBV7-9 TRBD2 TGTGCCAGCAGCTCTCCTAGCGGGAGTTCCGTCAATGAGCAGTTCTTC CASSSPSGSSVNEQFF
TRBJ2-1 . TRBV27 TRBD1 TGTGCCAGCAGTATCCGACAGGGTGGTATTAAGTTCTTC CASSIRQGGIKFF
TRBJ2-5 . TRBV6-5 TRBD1 TGTGCCAGCAGTTGGGGACAGGGCCAAGAGACCCAGTACTTC CASSWGQGQETQYF
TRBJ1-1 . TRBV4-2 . TGTGCCAGCAGCCAAGTATCGTACACTGAAGCTTTCTTT CASSQVSYTEAFF
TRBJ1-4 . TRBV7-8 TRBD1 TGTGCCAGCAGCCCCCGAACAGGGGTACCTAATGAAAAACTGTTTTTT CASSPRTGVPNEKLFF
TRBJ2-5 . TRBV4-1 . TGCGCCAGCAGTCTTACGGGGGAGACCCAGTACTTC CASSLTGETQYF
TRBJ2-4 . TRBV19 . TGTGCCAGTAGCCCGGAGGAGGGTCTCACAAACATTCAGTACTTC CASSPEEGLTNIQYF
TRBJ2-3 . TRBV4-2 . TGTGCCAGCAGCCAAGACCTCCTCGTCACAGATACGCAGTATTTT CASSQDLLVTDTQYF
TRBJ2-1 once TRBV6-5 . TGTGCCAGCAGTCCGCTGCGGGATTACAATGAGCAGTTCTTC CASSPLRDYNEQFF
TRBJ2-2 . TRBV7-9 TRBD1 TGTGCCAGCAGCTCAGGACAGGGAAATGCTGGGGAGCTGTTTTTT CASSSGQGNAGELFF
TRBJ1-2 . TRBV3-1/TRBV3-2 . TGTGCCAGCAGCCAATCCGGAGTGAGTGGCTACACCTTC CASSQSGVSGYTF
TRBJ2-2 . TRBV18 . TGTGCCAGCTCACCACCGGGAGGTATCGGGGAGCTGTTTTTT CASSPPGGIGELFF
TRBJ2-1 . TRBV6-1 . TGTGCCAGCAGTGAGGACAGCCGTTCTAATGAGCAGTTCTTC CASSEDSRSNEQFF
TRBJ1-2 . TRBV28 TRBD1 TGTGCCAGCAGTGCGGGACAGGGGAGAAACTATGGCTACACCTTC CASSAGQGRNYGYTF
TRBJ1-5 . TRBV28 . TGTGCCAGCAGTTCCCCAGGGGACCAACAGCCCCAGCATTTT CASSSPGDQQPQHF